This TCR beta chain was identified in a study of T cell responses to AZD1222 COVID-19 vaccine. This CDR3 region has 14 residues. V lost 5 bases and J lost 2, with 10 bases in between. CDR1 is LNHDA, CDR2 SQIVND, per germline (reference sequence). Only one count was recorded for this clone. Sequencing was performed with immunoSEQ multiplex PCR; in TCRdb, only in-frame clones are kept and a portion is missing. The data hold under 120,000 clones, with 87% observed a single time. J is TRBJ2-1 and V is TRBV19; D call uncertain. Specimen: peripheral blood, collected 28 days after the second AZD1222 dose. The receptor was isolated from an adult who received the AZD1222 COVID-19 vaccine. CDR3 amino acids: CASSLSATYNEQFF. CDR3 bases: TGTGCCAGTAGTCTGTCAGCTACCTACAATGAGCAGTTCTTC.